This TCR beta chain is drawn from a study of CD8 T cells in ankylosing spondylitis. The V end lost 0 bases, the J end lost 7 bases, and 10 bases lay between the germline ends. Germline CDR1 reads ENHRY; CDR2 reads SYGVKD. The CDR3 loop spans 14 amino acids. This clonotype was seen at least ten times. MiXCR, run by TCRdb on the 5' RACE reads, gives a single entry per CDR3 protein. The sample shows 150,000 to 200,000 distinct CDR3 sequences, about a sixth of them seen only once. The origin of this receptor is a male donor with ankylosing spondylitis or in good health (not recorded which). The genes are TRBV10-3 and TRBJ2-1; D is unresolved. Sequencing was carried out using blood, either unsorted or a sorted T cell fraction (not recorded which). The chain's CDR3 is CAISESRGPNEQFF. The CDR3 DNA reads as TGTGCCATCAGTGAGTCTCGAGGTCCGAATGAGCAGTTCTTC.